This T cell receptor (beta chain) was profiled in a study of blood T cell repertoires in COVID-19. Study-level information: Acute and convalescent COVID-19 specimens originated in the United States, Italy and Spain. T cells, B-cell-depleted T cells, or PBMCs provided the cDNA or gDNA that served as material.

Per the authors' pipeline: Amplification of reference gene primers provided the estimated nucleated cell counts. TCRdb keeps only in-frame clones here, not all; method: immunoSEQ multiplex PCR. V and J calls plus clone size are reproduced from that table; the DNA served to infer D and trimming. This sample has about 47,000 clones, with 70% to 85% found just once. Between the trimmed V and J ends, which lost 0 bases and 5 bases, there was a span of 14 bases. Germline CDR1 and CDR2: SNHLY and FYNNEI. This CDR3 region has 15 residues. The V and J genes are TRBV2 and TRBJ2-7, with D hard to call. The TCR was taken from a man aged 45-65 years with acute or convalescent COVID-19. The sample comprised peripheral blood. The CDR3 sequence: CASSEALGPLNEQYF. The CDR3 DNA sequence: TGTGCCAGCAGTGAAGCGCTTGGCCCCTTGAACGAGCAGTACTTC.